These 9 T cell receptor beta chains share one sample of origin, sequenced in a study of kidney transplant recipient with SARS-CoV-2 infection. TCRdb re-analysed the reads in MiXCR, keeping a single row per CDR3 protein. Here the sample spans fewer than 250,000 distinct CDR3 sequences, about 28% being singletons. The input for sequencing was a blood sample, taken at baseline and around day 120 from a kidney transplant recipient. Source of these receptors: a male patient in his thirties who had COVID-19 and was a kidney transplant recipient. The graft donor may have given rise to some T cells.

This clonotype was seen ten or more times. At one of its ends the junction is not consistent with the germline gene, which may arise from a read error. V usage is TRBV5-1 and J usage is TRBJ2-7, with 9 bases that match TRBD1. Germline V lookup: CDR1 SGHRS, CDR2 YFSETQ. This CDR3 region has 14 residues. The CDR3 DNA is TGTGCCAGCAGTCCGGGACAGGGTGTCTACGAGCAGTACTTC. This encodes CASSPGQGVYEQYF.

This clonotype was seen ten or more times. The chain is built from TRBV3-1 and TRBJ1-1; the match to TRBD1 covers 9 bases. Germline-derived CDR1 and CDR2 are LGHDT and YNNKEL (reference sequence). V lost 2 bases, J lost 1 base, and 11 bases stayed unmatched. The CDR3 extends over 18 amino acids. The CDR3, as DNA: TGTGCCAGCAGCCAAATTCGACAGGGGGAGAAGAAGAACACTGAAGCTTTCTTT. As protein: CASSQIRQGEKKNTEAFF.

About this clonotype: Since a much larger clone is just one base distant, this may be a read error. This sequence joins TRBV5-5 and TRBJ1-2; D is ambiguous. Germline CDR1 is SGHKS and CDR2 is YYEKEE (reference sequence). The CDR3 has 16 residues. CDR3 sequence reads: CASDWDVSRKTYDYTF. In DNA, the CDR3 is TGTGCCAGCGATTGGGATGTCTCGCGAAAGACCTATGACTACACCTTC.

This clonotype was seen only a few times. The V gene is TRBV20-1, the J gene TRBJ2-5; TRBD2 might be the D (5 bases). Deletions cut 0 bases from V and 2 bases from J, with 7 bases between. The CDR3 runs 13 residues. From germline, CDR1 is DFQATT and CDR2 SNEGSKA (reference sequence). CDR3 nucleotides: TGCAGTGCTAGAGATCCGGGGCAAGAGACCCAGTACTTC. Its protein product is CSARDPGQETQYF.

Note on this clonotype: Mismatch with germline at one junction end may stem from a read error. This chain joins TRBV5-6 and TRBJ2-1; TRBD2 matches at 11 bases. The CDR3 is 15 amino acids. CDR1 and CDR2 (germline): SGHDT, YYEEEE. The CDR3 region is CAGSLTSGGYNEQFF. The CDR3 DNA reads TGTGCCGGCAGCTTAACTAGCGGGGGTTACAATGAGCAGTTCTTC.

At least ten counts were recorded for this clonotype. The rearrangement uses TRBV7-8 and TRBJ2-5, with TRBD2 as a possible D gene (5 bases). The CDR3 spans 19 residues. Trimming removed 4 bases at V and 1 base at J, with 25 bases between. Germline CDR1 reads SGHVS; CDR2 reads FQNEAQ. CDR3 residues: CASSSHASTTTTRQETQYF. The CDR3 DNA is TGTGCCAGCAGCTCACACGCCTCCACGACTACGACTCGCCAAGAGACCCAGTACTTC.

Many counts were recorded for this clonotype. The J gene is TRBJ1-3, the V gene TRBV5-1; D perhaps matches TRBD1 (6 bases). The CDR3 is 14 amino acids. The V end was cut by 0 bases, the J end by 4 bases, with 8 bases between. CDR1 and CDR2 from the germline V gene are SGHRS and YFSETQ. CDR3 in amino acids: CASSLEQGGNTIYF. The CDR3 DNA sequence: TGCGCCAGCAGCTTGGAACAGGGCGGAAACACCATATATTTT.

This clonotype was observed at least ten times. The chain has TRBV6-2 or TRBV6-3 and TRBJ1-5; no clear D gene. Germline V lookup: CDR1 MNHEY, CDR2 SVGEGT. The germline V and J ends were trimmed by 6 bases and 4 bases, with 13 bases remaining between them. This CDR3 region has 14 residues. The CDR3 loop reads CASSRKPPNQPQHF. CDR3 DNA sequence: TGTGCCAGCAGCCGAAAACCACCTAATCAGCCCCAGCATTTT.

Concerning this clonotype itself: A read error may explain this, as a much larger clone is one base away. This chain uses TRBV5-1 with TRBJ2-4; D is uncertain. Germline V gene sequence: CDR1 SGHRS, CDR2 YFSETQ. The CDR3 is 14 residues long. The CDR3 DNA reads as TGCGCCGGCAGCTTGGGGTCAGAGGAAAACATTCAGTACTTC. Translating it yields CAGSLGSEENIQYF. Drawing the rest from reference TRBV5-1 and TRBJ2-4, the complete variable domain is KAGVTQTPRYLIKTRGQQVTLSCSPISGHRSVSWYQQTPGQGLQFLFEYFSETQRNKGNFPGRFSGRQFSNSRSEMNVSTLELGDSALYLCAGSLGSEENIQYFGAGTRLSVL.